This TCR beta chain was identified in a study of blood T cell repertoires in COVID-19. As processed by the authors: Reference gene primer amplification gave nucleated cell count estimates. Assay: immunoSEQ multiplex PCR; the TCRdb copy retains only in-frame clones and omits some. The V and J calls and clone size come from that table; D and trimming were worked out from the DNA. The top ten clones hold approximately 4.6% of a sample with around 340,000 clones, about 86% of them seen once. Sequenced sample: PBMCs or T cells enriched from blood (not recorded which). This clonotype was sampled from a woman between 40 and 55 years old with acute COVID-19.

The CDR3 coding sequence is TGTGCCAGTAGTGGGGGGTTAGGGTCGAACACTGAAGCTTTCTTT. This sequence encodes CASSGGLGSNTEAFF. The chain combines TRBV19 with TRBJ1-1, with D perhaps TRBD1 (5 bases). Germline V gene sequence: CDR1 LNHDA, CDR2 SQIVND (reference sequence). The CDR3 has 15 amino acids. With 5 bases removed from V and 1 base from J, the gap between germline ends came to 14 bases.